This record covers a single T cell receptor beta chain. Its antigen remains unknown. The data belong to a study of blood T cells in healthy people across ages. Study-wide context: Template switching retrieved approximately one barcoded beta molecule for each two T cells.

Trimming removed 6 bases from V and 7 bases from J, with 16 bases in between. Germline values: CDR1 DFQATT, CDR2 SNEGSKA (reference sequence). This CDR3 region has 12 residues. Findings and limits, study-wide: A roughly linear fall in TCR beta diversity per million T cells was seen with increasing age. Diversity was estimated from one million T cells, and these estimates were considered underestimates.

Using a J-beta primer mix together with a sample-barcoded 5' primer, a second PCR was run for about 7 to 12 cycles. Via MiXCR, TCRdb re-called the 5' RACE reads, giving one row per CDR3 protein. The repertoire holds 600,000 to 1,000,000 distinct CDR3 sequences, with roughly 60% as singletons. Donors ranged from 6 to 90 years old and were healthy Caucasians in Russia. Sequencing was done on a sample of blood. The rearrangement links TRBV20-1 to TRBJ2-7; no definite D call. The TCR comes from a man aged 25-40 years in good health. For the CDR3, the DNA is TGCAGTGCCTCCGCCCCACTTATGGAGCAGTACTTC. It codes for CSASAPLMEQYF.